Below are 5 T cell receptor beta chains sequenced from a single sample in a study of cytomegalovirus exposure and HLA in healthy donors. The PCR was carried out with 60 Vbeta primers and 13 Jbeta primers. Produced via immunoSEQ multiplex PCR; TCRdb's table is partial and in-frame only. The table has about 69,000 clones, approximately 80% seen once. The sample consisted of PBMCs. Receptors were obtained from a man between 18 and 35 years old in good health and CMV-seronegative.

The V call is TRBV14, the J call TRBJ2-1, with 8 bases lining up with TRBD2. V shed 4 bases, J shed 2 bases, and the junction held 10 bases outside the gene matches. Germline CDR1 SGHDN, CDR2 FVKESK. The CDR3 is 17 residues long. The CDR3 protein is CASSPLLLAAPYNEQFF. The DNA of the CDR3 is TGTGCCAGCAGCCCGCTACTACTAGCGGCACCCTACAATGAGCAGTTCTTC.

The rearrangement links TRBV6-1 to TRBJ1-2; D is unresolved. Looked up from germline, CDR1 is MNHNS and CDR2 is SASEGT. CDR3 size: 17 residues. Between the trimmed V and J ends, which lost 1 base and 4 bases, there was a span of 19 bases. In DNA, the CDR3 is TGTGCCAGCAGTGAAGTTAGACCCGGGAGACACTCCTATGGCTACACCTTC. It specifies CASSEVRPGRHSYGYTF.

V and J are TRBV6-6 and TRBJ2-7; TRBD1 is a possible D gene (5 bases). The V gene's germline CDR1 is MNHNY and CDR2 SVGAGI (reference sequence). This CDR3 has 14 residues. V shed 2 bases and J shed 2 bases, with 10 bases lying between them. CDR3 in amino acids: CASSYPTETYEQYF. The CDR3 region has the DNA TGTGCCAGCAGTTACCCGACAGAAACCTACGAGCAGTACTTC.

V usage is TRBV28 and J usage is TRBJ1-6; D remains ambiguous. Looked up from germline, CDR1 is MDHEN and CDR2 is SYDVKM. Trimming cost V 1 base and J 18 bases, with 19 bases left between them. The CDR3 length is 14 residues. As DNA, the CDR3 is TGTGCCAGCAGTTTATCCCCCGGGAGCTCTTTCTGCCACTTT. As protein: CASSLSPGSSFCHF. Together with reference TRBV28 and TRBJ1-6, the CDR3 gives the full variable domain: DVKVTQSSRYLVKRTGEKVFLECVQDMDHENMFWYRQDPGLGLRLIYFSYDVKMKEKGDIPEGYSVSREKKERFSLILESASTNQTSMYLCASSLSPGSSFCHFGNGTRLTVT.

The chain recombines TRBV19 with TRBJ2-7, with TRBD2 matching 8 bases. The CDR3 contains 16 residues. Germline CDR1 reads LNHDA; CDR2 reads SQIVND (reference sequence). J gave up 4 bases and V 4 bases, and 12 bases lay outside the gene matches. The CDR3 nucleotides read TGTGCCAGTAGTAACCCTCGGGGGGGCGGACTATACGAGCAGTACTTC. Its translation is CASSNPRGGGLYEQYF. The full variable domain, with the rest looked up from reference TRBV19 and TRBJ2-7, is DGGITQSPKYLFRKEGQNVTLSCEQNLNHDAMYWYRQDPGQGLRLIYYSQIVNDFQKGDIAEGYSVSREKKESFPLTVTSAQKNPTAFYLCASSNPRGGGLYEQYFGPGTRLTVT.